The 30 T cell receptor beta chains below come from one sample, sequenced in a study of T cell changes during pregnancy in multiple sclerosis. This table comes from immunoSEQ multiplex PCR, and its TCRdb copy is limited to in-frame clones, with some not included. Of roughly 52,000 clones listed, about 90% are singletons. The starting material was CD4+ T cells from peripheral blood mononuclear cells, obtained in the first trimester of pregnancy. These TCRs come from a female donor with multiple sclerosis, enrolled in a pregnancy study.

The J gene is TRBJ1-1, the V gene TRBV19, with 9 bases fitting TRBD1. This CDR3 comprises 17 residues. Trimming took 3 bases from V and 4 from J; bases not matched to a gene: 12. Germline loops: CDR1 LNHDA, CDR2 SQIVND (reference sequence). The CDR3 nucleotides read TGTGCCAGTAGTATTCGGGGACAGGGTATTTCATTCACTGAAGCTTTCTTT. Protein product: CASSIRGQGISFTEAFF.

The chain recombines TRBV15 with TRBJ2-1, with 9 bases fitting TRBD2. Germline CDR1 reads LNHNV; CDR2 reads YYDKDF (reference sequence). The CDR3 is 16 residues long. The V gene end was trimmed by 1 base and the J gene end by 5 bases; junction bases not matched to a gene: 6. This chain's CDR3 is CATSRGSGRKDNEQFF. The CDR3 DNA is TGTGCCACCAGCAGAGGTAGCGGGAGAAAGGACAATGAGCAGTTCTTC.

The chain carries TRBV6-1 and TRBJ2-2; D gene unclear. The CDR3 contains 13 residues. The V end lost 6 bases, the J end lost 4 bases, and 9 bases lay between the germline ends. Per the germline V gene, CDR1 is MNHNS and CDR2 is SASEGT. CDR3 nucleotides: TGTGCCAGCAGATCCTCGAGCACCGGGGAGCTGTTTTTT. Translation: CASRSSSTGELFF.

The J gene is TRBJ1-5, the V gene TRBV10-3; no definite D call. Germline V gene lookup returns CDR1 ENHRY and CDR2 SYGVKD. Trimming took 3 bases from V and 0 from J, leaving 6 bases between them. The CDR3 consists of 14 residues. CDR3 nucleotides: TGTGCCATCAGTGAATCGGGTAGCAATCAGCCCCAGCATTTT. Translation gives CAISESGSNQPQHF.

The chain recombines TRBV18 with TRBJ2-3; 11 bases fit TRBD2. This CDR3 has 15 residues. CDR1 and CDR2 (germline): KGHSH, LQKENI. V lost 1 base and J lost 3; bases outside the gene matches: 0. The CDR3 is CASSPRTSGTDTQYF. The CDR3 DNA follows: TGTGCCAGCTCACCACGGACTAGCGGGACAGATACGCAGTATTTT.

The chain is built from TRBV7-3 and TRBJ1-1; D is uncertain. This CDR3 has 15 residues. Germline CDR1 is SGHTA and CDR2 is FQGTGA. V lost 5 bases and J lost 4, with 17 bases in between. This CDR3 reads CASSATARWPTEAFF. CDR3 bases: TGTGCCAGCAGCGCCACCGCCCGATGGCCCACTGAAGCTTTCTTT.

The CDR3 DNA reads TGTGCCAGCAGCTTAGAAGCCCTCGTCCCGGGACAGGGCAATGAAAAACTGTTTTTT. Translation gives CASSLEALVPGQGNEKLFF. The chain uses TRBV7-6 and TRBJ1-4; 9 nucleotides align to TRBD1. CDR1 and CDR2 from the germline V gene are SGHVS and FNYEAQ. Trimming cost V 1 base and J 5 bases; bases outside gene matches: 14. The CDR3 is made up of 19 amino acids.

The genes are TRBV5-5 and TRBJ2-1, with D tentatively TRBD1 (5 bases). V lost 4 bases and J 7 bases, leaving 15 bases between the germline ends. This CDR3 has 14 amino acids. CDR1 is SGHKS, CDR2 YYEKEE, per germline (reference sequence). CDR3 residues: CASSPRTRTNEQFF. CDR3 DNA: TGTGCCAGCAGCCCGAGGACACGGACGAATGAGCAGTTCTTC.

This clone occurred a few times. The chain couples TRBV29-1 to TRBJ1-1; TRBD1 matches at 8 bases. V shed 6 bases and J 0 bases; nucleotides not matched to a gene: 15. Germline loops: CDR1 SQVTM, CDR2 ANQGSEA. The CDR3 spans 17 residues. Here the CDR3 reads CSVAQVGQASLNTEAFF. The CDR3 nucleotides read TGCAGCGTCGCTCAAGTGGGACAGGCGTCGTTGAACACTGAAGCTTTCTTT.

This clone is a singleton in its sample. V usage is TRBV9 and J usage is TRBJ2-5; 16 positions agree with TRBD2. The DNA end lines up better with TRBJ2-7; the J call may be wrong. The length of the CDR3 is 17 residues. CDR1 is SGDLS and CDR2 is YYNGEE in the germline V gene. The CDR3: CASSVGTSGRAAYEQYF. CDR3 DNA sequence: TGTGCCAGCAGCGTCGGGACTAGCGGGAGGGCAGCCTACGAGCAGTACTTC.

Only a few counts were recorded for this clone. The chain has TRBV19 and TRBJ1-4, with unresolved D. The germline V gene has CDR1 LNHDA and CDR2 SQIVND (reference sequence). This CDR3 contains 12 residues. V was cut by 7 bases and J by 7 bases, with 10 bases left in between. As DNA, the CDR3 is TGTGCCAGTAATGGCGGACTTGAAAAACTGTTTTTT. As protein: CASNGGLEKLFF.

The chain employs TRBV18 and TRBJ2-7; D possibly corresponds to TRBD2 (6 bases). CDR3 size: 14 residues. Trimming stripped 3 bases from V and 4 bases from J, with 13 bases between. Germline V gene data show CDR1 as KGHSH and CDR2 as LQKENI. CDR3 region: CASSPKAGLYEQYF. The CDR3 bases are TGTGCCAGCTCACCTAAAGCGGGTCTTTACGAGCAGTACTTC. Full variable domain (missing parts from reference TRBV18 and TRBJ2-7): NAGVMQNPRHLVRRRGQEARLRCSPMKGHSHVYWYRQLPEEGLKFMVYLQKENIIDESGMPKERFSAEFPKEGPSILRIQQVVRGDSAAYFCASSPKAGLYEQYFGPGTRLTVT.

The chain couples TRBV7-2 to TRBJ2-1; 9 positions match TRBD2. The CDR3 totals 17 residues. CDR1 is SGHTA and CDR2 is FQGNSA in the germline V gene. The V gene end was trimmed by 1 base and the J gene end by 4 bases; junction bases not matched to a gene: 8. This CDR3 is CASSLGGPSGIYNEQFF. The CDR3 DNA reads TGTGCCAGCAGCTTAGGGGGCCCTAGCGGGATATACAATGAGCAGTTCTTC.

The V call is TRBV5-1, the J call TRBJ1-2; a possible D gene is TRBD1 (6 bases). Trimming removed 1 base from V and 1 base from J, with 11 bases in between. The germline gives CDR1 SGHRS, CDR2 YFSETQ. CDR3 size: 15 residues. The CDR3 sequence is CASSLSQGYNYGYTF. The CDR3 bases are TGCGCCAGCAGCTTGTCACAGGGCTATAACTATGGCTACACCTTC.

In DNA, the CDR3 is TGTGCCAGCAGCGTAGAGGCTAGCGGCAATGAGCAGTTCTTC. Translated, it gives CASSVEASGNEQFF. V usage is TRBV9 and J usage is TRBJ2-1; 7 bases agree with TRBD2. CDR3 size: 14 residues. Losses at the gene ends were 0 bases for V and 6 bases for J; bases not matched to a gene: 3. CDR1 is SGDLS, CDR2 YYNGEE, per germline.

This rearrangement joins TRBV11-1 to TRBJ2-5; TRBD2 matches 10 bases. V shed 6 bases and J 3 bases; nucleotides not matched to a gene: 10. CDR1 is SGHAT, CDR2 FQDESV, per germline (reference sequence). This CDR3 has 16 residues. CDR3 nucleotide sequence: TGTGCCAGCAGTCGACTAGCGGGCTCGACGGAAGAGACCCAGTACTTC. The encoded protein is CASSRLAGSTEETQYF.

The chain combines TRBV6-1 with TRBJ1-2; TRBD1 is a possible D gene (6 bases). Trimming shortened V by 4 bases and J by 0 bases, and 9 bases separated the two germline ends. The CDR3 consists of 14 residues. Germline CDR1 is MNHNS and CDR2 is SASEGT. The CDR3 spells CASSGQVANYGYTF. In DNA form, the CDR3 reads TGTGCCAGCAGTGGACAGGTAGCTAACTATGGCTACACCTTC.

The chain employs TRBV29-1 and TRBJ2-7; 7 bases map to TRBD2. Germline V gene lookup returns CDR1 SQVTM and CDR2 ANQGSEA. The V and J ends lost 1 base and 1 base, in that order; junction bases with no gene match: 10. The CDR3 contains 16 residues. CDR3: CSVEVVGRERSYEQYF. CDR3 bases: TGCAGCGTTGAAGTGGTAGGGCGGGAGAGATCCTACGAGCAGTACTTC.

In nucleotides, the CDR3 is TGTGCCAGCAGCTCCCGGGGACAGGGGAATAGGGGCTACACCTTC. Encoded protein: CASSSRGQGNRGYTF. The rearrangement joins TRBV9 to TRBJ1-2; 10 bases fit TRBD1. The junction had 11 bases not matched to a gene; V was cut back by 4 bases and J by 8 bases. The CDR3 covers 15 residues. Germline values: CDR1 SGDLS, CDR2 YYNGEE.

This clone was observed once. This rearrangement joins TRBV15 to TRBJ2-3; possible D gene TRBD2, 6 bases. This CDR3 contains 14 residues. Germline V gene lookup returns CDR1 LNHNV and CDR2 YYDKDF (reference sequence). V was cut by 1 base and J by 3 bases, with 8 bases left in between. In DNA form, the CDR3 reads TGTGCCACCAGCAGAGGGAGGGAAACAGATACGCAGTATTTT. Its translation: CATSRGRETDTQYF.

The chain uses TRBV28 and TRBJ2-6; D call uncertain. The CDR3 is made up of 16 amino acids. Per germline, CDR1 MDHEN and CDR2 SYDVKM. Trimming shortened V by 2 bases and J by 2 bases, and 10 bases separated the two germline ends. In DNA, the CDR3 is TGTGCCAGCAGTTTAGCGGTAATAACTGGGGCCAACGTCCTGACTTTC. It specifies CASSLAVITGANVLTF.

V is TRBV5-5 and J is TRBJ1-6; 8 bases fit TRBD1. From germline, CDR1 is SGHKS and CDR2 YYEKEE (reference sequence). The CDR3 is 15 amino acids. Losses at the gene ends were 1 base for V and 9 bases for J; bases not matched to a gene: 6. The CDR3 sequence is CASSLTGGLLSPLHF. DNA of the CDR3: TGTGCCAGCAGCTTGACAGGGGGACTACTTTCACCCCTCCACTTT.

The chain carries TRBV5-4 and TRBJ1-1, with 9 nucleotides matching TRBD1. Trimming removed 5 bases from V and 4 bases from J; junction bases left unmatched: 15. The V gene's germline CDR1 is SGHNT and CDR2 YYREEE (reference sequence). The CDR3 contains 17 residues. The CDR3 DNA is TGTGCCAGCAGTAGGGATCCTTTGGACAGGGGTGGCACTGAAGCTTTCTTT. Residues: CASSRDPLDRGGTEAFF.

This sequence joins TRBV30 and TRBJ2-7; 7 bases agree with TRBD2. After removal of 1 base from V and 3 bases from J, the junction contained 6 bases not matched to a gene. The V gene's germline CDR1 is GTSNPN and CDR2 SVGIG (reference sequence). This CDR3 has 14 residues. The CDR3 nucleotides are TGTGCCTGGAGTGGTCTAGCGGACAACTACGAGCAGTACTTC. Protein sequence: CAWSGLADNYEQYF.

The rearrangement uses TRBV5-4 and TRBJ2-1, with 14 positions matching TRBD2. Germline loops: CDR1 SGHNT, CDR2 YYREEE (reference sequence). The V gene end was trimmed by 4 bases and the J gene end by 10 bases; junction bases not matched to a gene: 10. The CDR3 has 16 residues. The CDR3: CASSAEGLAGVREQFF. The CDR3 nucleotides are TGTGCCAGCAGCGCGGAGGGACTAGCGGGAGTAAGGGAGCAGTTCTTC.

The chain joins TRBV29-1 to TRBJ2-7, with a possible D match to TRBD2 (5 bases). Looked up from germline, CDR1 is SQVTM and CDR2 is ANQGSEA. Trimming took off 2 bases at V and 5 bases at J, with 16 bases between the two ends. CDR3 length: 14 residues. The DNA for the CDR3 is TGCAGCGTTGAATACGACGGGAAACTACACGAGCAGTACTTC. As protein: CSVEYDGKLHEQYF.

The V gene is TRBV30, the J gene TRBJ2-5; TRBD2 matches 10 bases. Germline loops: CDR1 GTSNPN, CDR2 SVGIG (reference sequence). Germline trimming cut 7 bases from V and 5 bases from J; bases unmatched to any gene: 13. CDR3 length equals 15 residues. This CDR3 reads CAFRTSGQAGETQYF. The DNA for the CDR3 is TGTGCCTTCCGGACTAGCGGCCAAGCAGGGGAGACCCAGTACTTC.

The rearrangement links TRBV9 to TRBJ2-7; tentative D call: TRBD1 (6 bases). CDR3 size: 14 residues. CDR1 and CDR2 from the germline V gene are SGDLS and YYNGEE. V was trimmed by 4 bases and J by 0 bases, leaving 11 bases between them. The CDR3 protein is CASSLQGISYEQYF. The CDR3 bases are TGTGCCAGCAGCTTACAGGGTATCTCCTACGAGCAGTACTTC.

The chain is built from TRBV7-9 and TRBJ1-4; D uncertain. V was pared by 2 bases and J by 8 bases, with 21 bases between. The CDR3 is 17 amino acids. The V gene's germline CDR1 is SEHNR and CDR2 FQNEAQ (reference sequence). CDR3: CASSLMTRGMSGEKLFF. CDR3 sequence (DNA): TGTGCCAGCAGCTTAATGACGCGAGGGATGTCTGGAGAAAAACTGTTTTTT.

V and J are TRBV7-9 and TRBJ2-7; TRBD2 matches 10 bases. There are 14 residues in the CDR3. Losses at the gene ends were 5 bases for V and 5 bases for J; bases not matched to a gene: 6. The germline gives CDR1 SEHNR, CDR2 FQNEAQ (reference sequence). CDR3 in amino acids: CASSQERGGDEQYF. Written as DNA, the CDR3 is TGTGCCAGCAGCCAGGAGCGGGGGGGCGACGAGCAGTACTTC.